This T cell receptor beta chain was retrieved from a study of T cells after yellow fever vaccination. TCRdb passed the 5' RACE reads through MiXCR, listing each CDR3 protein once. The data contain about 230,000 distinct CDR3 sequences, roughly 6.2% of them singletons. J was trimmed by 4 bases and V by 1 base; bases with no gene match: 2. There are 15 residues in the CDR3. The germline CDR1 and CDR2 sequences are SGHRS and YFSETQ. V and J are TRBV5-1 and TRBJ2-5; 12 bases agree with TRBD2. This material consisted of CD4+ T cells sorted from PBMCs, taken on the day of the yellow fever booster vaccination. The clonotype comes from a man younger than 40 who received the YFV17D yellow fever vaccine. The CDR3 spells CASSLMGLAGETQYF. The CDR3 region has the DNA TGCGCCAGCAGCTTGATGGGACTAGCGGGAGAGACCCAGTACTTC.